This T cell receptor beta chain was recovered during a study of T cell responses to AZD1222 COVID-19 vaccine. Study in general: Whether given at about 4 or about 12 weeks, second doses were pooled. Regarding the study as a whole: Baseline seropositives among AZD1222 recipients totaled only 5 or 6.

Looked up from germline, CDR1 is KGHSH and CDR2 is LQKENI. V shed 6 bases and J shed 5 bases, with 16 bases lying between them. The CDR3 is 15 amino acids. For this clone: The antigen is not known.

Repertoires were generated with immunoSEQ multiplex PCR, while TCRdb's copy carries only in-frame clones and drops some. The sample carries some 190,000 clones, approximately 92% recorded once. The chain combines TRBV18 with TRBJ1-4; D gene uncertain. The specimen was peripheral blood, collected on day 0 of AZD1222 vaccination. The sequence was collected from an adult in good health. The CDR3 is CASSRSGGMNEKLFF. The CDR3 DNA sequence: TGTGCCAGCTCGCGATCTGGAGGGATGAATGAAAAACTGTTTTTT.